The rows below give T cell receptor beta chains drawn from one sample of a study of blood T cell repertoires in COVID-19. Here immunoSEQ multiplex PCR was the method, and the copy in TCRdb shows in-frame clones only, minus some. Among some 160,000 clones listed, 88% were seen once. Sequenced: peripheral blood. Receptor source: a man aged 45-60 years who had recovered from COVID-19. CDR3s leave out the opening cysteine and the closing phenylalanine or tryptophan.

v_call,j_call,cdr3_aa
TRBV6-5,TRBJ1-3,ASRTTRSGNTIY
TRBV24-1,TRBJ1-4,ATSDPGQGAGGEKLF
TRBV25-1,TRBJ2-7,ASSVEGMSHEQY
TRBV27,TRBJ2-7,ASSSTGTPRY
TRBV5-5,TRBJ2-7,ASSLAGSHEQY
TRBV9,TRBJ2-5,ASSGSIGTSIPETQY
TRBV27,TRBJ2-1,ASSRRDEQF
TRBV3-1/TRBV3-2,TRBJ2-7,ASSQRPDPRQGYEQY
TRBV4-1,TRBJ2-7,ASSSQSYEQY
TRBV6-5,TRBJ1-4,ASTTGTEDKKLF
TRBV5-3,TRBJ2-1,ARSFRDRFFVPYNEQF
TRBV2,TRBJ2-1,ASTKSRQWSSYNEQF
TRBV7-2,TRBJ2-1,ASNLIGLAGNEQF
TRBV7-9,TRBJ1-2,ASSLGGQGYGYT
TRBV29-1,TRBJ2-3,SSPGTSGGTDTQY
TRBV6-2/TRBV6-3,TRBJ2-5,ASSGQGAGETQY
TRBV3-1/TRBV3-2,TRBJ2-7,ASSQAGQGYEQY
TRBV4-3,TRBJ2-4,ASSQDRVAKNIQY
TRBV5-6,TRBJ2-2,ASSLVPSGGAAGELF
TRBV25-1,TRBJ2-1,ASSWTSGIYDEQF
TRBV6-6,TRBJ1-2,ASTDPDRGSPYGYT
TRBV6-5,TRBJ1-2,ASSRPAGSDGYT
TRBV28,TRBJ2-4,ASSLFPHESRGGQLAKNIQY
TRBV6-6,TRBJ2-7,ASSYSFRDRVYEQY
TRBV7-9,TRBJ2-7,ASSHRQFEEQY
TRBV6-5,TRBJ1-6,ASTYRDRSNSPLH
TRBV27,TRBJ1-2,ASSSPDRLNYGYT
TRBV5-1,TRBJ2-1,ASSLGQGTYNEQF
TRBV5-1,TRBJ2-5,ASSLALARGQGTQY
TRBV10-1,TRBJ2-7,ASSHGQGPTYEQY
TRBV7-2,TRBJ2-1,ASSLQGALSYNEQF
TRBV11-2,TRBJ2-3,ASSLDGMAVSTDTQY
TRBV27,TRBJ2-7,ASSSSAYPIEQY
TRBV5-1,TRBJ2-1,ASSAETSGARVYV
TRBV6-6,TRBJ2-1,ASSYAGGGNEQF
TRBV14,TRBJ1-1,ASSLFPRGTEAF
TRBV29-1,TRBJ1-2,SVWDREVDGYT
TRBV7-3,TRBJ2-5,ASSPPGWPETQY
TRBV9,TRBJ2-6,ASSSGQGAAGANVLT
TRBV7-9,TRBJ2-2,ASSLARGNTGELF
TRBV20-1,TRBJ2-1,SASALHAGKNNEQF
TRBV5-5,TRBJ2-2,ASSGSGSDTGELF
TRBV15,TRBJ2-1,ATSRDLANEQF
TRBV7-9,TRBJ2-2,ASSFAGTGDGELF
TRBV6-5,TRBJ2-7,ASRDFRDSSYEQY
TRBV9,TRBJ2-1,ASSLSLNEQF
TRBV2,TRBJ1-6,ASSPQGSYNSPLH
TRBV30,TRBJ2-5,AWTSSIRGTQY
TRBV6-4,TRBJ2-2,ASSRTSGTNTGELF
TRBV7-6,TRBJ2-1,ASSGQPGLAGETSYNEQF
TRBV7-3,TRBJ2-2,ASSPRLAGNTGELF
TRBV18,TRBJ2-1,ASSPRAGEPF
TRBV29-1,TRBJ1-5,SAAEGGGNQPQH
TRBV30,TRBJ2-3,AWSVQSTDTQY
TRBV12-3/TRBV12-4,TRBJ1-5,ASSWLSNQPQH